This TCR beta chain came from a study of CD8+ T cells in alopecia areata. Extracted RNA was reverse transcribed into cDNA, the sequencing template. The repertoire was sequenced with immunoSEQ multiplex PCR; TCRdb's copy has only in-frame clones and lacks some. The sample carries 65,000 to 95,000 clones, roughly 51% recorded once. Germline assignment: CDR1 MDHEN and CDR2 SYDVKM. With 3 bases removed from V and 7 bases from J, the gap between germline ends came to 6 bases. The CDR3 loop spans 11 amino acids. The material sequenced was NKG2D-high CD8+ T cells sorted from blood. The genes are TRBV28 and TRBJ1-1; D call uncertain. The receptor was isolated from a human donor with alopecia areata. In nucleotides, the CDR3 is TGTGCCAGCAGTTTCTCGGATGAAGCTTTCTTT. It is translated as CASSFSDEAFF.